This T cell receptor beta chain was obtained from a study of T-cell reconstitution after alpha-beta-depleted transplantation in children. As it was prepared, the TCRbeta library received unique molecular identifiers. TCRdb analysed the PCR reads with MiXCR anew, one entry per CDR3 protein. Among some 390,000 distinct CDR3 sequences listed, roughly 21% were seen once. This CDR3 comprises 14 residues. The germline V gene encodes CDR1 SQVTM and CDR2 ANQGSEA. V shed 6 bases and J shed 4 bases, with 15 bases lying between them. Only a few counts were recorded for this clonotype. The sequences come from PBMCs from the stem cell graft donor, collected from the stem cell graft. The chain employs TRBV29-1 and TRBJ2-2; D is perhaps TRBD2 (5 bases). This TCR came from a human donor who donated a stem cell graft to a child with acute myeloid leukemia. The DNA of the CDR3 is TGCAGCGTAGCCGCCGGGAAGAGCACCGGGGAGCTGTTTTTT. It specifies CSVAAGKSTGELFF.